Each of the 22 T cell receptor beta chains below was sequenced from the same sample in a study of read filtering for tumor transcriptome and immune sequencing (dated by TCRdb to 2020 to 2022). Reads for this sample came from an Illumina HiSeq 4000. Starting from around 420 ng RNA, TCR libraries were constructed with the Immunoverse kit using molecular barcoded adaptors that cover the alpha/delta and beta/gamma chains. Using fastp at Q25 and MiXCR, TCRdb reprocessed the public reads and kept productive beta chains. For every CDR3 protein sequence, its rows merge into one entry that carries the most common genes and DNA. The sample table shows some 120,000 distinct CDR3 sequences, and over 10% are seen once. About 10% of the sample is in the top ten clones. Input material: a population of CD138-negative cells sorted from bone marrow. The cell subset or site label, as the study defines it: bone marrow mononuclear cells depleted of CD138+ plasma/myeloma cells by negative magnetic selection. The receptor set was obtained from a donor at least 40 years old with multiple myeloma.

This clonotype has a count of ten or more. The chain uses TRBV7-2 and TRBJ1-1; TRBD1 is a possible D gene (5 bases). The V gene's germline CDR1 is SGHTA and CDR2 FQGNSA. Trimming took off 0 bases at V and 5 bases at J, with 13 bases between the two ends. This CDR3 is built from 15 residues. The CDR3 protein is CASSLAVQGGTEAFF. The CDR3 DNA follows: TGTGCCAGCAGCTTAGCGGTGCAGGGAGGAACTGAAGCTTTCTTT.

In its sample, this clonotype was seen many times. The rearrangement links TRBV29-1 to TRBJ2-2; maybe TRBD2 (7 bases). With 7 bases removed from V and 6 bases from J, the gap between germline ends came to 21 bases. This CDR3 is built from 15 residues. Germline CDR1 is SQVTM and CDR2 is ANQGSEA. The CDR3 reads CSARPGGVWSGELFF. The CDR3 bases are TGCAGCGCACGCCCGGGGGGCGTGTGGTCCGGGGAGCTGTTTTTT.

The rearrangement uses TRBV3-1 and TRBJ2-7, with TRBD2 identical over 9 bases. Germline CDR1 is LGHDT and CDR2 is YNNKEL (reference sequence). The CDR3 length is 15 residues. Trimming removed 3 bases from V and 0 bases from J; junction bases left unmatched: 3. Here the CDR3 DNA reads TGTGCCAGCAGCCACGGAGCGGGAGGCTCCTACGAGCAGTACTTC. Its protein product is CASSHGAGGSYEQYF.

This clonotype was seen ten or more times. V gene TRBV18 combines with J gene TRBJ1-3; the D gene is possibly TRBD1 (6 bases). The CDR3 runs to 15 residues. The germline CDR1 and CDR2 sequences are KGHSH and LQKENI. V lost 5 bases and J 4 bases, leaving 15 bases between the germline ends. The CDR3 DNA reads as TGTGCCAGCTCATCATACAGGGAGTCCGGAAACACCATATATTTT. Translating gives CASSSYRESGNTIYF.

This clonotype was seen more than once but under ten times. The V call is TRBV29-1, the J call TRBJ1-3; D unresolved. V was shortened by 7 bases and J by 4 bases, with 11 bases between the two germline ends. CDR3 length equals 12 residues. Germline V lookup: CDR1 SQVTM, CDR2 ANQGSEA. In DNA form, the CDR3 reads TGCAGCGCTGGAGGAGAGGGAAACACCATATATTTT. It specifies CSAGGEGNTIYF. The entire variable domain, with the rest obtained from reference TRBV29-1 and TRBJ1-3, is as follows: SAVISQKPSRDICQRGTSLTIQCQVDSQVTMMFWYRQQPGQSLTLIATANQGSEATYESGFVIDKFPISRPNLTFSTLTVSNMSPEDSSIYLCSAGGEGNTIYFGEGSWLTVV.

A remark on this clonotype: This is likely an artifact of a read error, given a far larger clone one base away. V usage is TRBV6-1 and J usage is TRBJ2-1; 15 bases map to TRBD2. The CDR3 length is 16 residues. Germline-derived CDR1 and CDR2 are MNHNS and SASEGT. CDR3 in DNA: TGTGCCAGCAGGCGGACTAGCGGGAGGGCAGTAAATGGGCAGTTCTTC. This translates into CASRRTSGRAVNGQFF.

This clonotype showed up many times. CDR3 protein: CASSYGPGTGELFF. CDR3 coding DNA: TGTGCCAGCAGTTACGGACCCGGCACCGGGGAGCTGTTTTTT. The chain combines TRBV6-5 with TRBJ2-2; no clear D. The CDR3 loop spans 14 amino acids. Germline values: CDR1 MNHEY, CDR2 SVGAGI. V was pared by 2 bases and J by 4 bases, with 8 bases between.

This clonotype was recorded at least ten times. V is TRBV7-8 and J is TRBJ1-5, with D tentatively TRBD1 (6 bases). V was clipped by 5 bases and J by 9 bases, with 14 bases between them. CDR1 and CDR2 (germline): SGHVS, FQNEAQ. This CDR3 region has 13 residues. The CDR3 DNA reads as TGTGCCAGCAGCCAGGGGCGGGAGAGGCCCCAGCATTTT. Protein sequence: CASSQGRERPQHF.

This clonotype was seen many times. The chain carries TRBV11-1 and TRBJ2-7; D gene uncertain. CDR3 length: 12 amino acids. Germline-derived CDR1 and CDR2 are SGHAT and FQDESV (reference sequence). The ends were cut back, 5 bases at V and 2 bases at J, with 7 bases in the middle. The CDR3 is CASSDNTYEQYF. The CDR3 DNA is TGTGCCAGCAGCGACAACACCTACGAGCAGTACTTC.

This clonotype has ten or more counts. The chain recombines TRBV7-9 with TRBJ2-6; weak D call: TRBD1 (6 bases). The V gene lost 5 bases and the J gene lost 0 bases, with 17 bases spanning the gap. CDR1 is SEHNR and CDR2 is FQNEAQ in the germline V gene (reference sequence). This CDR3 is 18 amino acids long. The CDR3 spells CASSLQGSLRSGANVLTF. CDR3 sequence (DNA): TGTGCCAGCAGCCTTCAGGGGTCACTCCGCTCTGGGGCCAACGTCCTGACTTTC.

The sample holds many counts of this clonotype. The CDR3 sequence: CASSQTGTSPYF. Written as DNA, the CDR3 is TGTGCCAGCAGTCAGACCGGGACTAGCCCGTATTTT. The chain combines TRBV28 with TRBJ2-3; 9 bases agree with TRBD2. Looked up from germline, CDR1 is MDHEN and CDR2 is SYDVKM. The CDR3 loop spans 12 amino acids. The V segment lost 5 bases and the J segment 14 bases; nucleotides outside the gene matches: 8.

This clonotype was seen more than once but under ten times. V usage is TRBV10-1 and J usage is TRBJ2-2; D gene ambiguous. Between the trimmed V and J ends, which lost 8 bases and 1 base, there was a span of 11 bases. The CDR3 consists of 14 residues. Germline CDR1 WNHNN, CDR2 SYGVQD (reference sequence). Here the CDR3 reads CASQGPMNTGELFF. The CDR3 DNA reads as TGCGCCAGCCAAGGACCAATGAACACCGGGGAGCTGTTTTTT.

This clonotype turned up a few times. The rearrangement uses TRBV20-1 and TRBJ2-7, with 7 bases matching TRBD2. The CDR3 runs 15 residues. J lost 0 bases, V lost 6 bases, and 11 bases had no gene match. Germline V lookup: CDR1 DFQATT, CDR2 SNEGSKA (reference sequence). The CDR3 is CSAGGGSLSSYEQYF. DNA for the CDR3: TGCAGTGCGGGGGGAGGGAGCCTGAGCTCCTACGAGCAGTACTTC.

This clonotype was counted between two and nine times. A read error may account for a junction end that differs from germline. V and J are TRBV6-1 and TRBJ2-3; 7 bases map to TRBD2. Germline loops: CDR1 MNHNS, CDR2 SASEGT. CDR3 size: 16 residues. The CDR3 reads CDSSPLGAGGTDTQYF. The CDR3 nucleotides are TGTGACAGCAGCCCCCTCGGGGCGGGAGGCACAGATACGCAGTATTTT.

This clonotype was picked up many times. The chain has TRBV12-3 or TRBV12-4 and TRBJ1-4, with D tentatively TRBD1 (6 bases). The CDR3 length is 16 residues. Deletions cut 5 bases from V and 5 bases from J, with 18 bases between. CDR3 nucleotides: TGTGCCAGCAGTCCCCTAAGTCGGGGGCCGAATGAAAAACTGTTTTTT. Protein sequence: CASSPLSRGPNEKLFF.

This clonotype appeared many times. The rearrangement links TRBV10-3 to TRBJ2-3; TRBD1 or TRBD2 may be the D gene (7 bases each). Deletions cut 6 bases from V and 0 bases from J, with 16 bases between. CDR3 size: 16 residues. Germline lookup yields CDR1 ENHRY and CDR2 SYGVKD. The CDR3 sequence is CAISPRGDSSTDTQYF. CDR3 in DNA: TGTGCCATCAGCCCCCGGGGGGACAGTAGCACAGATACGCAGTATTTT.

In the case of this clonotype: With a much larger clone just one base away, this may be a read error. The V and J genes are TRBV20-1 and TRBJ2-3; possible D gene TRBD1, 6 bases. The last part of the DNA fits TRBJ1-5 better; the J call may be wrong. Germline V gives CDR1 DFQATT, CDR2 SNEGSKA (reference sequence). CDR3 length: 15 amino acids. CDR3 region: CSAGGGGAFTDTQHF. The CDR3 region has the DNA TGCAGTGCAGGAGGGGGGGGCGCATTCACAGATACGCAGCATTTT.

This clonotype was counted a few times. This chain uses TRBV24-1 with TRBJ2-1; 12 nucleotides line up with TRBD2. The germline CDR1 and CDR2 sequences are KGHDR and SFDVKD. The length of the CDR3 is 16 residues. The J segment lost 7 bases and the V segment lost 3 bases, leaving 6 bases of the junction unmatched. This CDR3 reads CATSDTTSGSTNEQFF. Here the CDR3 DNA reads TGTGCCACCAGTGATACGACTAGCGGGAGCACTAATGAGCAGTTCTTC.

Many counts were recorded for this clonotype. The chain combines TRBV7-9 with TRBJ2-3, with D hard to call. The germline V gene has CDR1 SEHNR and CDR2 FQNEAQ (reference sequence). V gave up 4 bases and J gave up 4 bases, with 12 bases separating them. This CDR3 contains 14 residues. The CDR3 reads CASSSTNSPDTQYF. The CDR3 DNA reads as TGTGCCAGCAGCTCAACTAATTCGCCAGATACGCAGTATTTT.

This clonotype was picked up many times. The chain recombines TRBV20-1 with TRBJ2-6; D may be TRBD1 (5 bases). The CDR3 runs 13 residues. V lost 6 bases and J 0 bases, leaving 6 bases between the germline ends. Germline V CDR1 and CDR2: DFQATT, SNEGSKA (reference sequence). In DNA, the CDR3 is TGCAGTGCGGGGCCCTCTGGGGCCAACGTCCTGACTTTC. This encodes CSAGPSGANVLTF.

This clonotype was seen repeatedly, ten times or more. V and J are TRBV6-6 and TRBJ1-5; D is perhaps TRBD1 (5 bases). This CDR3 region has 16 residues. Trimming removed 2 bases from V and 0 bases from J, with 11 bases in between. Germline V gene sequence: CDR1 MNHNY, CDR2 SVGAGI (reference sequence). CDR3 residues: CASSYPGTGSNQPQHF. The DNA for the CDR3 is TGTGCCAGCAGTTACCCCGGGACGGGTAGCAATCAGCCCCAGCATTTT.

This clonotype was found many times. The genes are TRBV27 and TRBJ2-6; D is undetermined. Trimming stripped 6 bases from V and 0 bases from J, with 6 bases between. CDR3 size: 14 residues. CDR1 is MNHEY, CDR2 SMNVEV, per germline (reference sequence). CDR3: CASRGYSGANVLTF. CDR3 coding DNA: TGTGCCAGCAGGGGTTACTCTGGGGCCAACGTCCTGACTTTC.